This T cell receptor beta chain was identified in a study of identical twins (dated by TCRdb to 2016 to 2017). The study in broad terms: To test whether fetal clonotypes persist, this study deep-sequenced TCR alpha and beta repertoires from monozygotic twins, from unrelated adults of various ages, and from cord blood. To rule out contamination, the twin experiments were replicated at different times with different library preparation protocols. On the study overall, not on this receptor specifically: Compared with coincidental sharing between unrelated individuals, an excess of low generation-probability sequences was observed among out-of-frame TCR alpha sequences shared between twins. Because the same donors could not be followed over many years, the conclusions depended on cross-sectional statistical analysis. Excess twin sharing in beta out-of-frame sequences was weaker because fewer shared sequences lowered the signal-to-noise ratio. Invariant T cells such as MAIT and iNKT could partly confound zero-insertion analyses, although diverse VJ usage argued against such confounding for most clonotypes. In monozygotic twins, recombination models systematically underestimated out-of-frame TCR alpha sharing, but the models matched the sharing seen between unrelated individuals. Abundant cord blood beta clonotypes had fewer insertions, young adult naive repertoires showed a similar but weaker trend, and memory repertoires showed no such trend.

Trimming takes 4 bases from V and 5 bases from J, and the germline ends sit 23 bases apart. From the cysteine through the phenylalanine, the CDR3 covers 17 amino acids. Just the 51-base CDR3 DNA is kept, in frame starting at base 1. Via the germline V gene (reference sequence), CDR1 is LGHDT and CDR2 YNNKEL. There are many counts of this clonotype. Its specific antigen is unknown. Per-base quality was not reported, and no clone a single base away is much larger than it. Only healthy Caucasian donors were included. The researchers also sequenced three unrelated adults who were not twins: a male aged 18 to 29, a male aged 50 to 59, and a female aged 50 to 59. Miltenyi CD45RO+ enrichment and human naive T-cell isolation kits were used to isolate memory (CD45RO+) and naive T cells from PBMC. The method behind the library was 5' RACE. TCRdb shows the sequencer as Illumina HiSeq 2000. Template switching added a universal primer binding site, and the final cDNA carried a unique molecular identifier that allowed TCR cDNA molecules to be counted accurately. First-strand cDNA for TCR alpha and beta chains was synthesized from specific primers in the conserved constant-segment region. To control for contamination, every cDNA library carried two barcodes: a SMART-Mk sample barcode plus Illumina barcodes. Two successive PCR steps introduced TruSeq adapter sequences along with Illumina sample barcodes. Sequencing of the TCR alpha and beta cDNA libraries was done on the Illumina HiSeq platform using custom primers. As for the original processing: MiGEC processed the raw reads to extract unique molecular identifiers, while MiXCR was used to determine the CDR3 positions. For each individual, recombination models were inferred using an EM algorithm with the repgenHMM and IGoR tools. The analysis of shared clonotypes was done with the tcR package in R, with sharing normalized by the product of cloneset sizes. To study raw recombination without the effects of thymic and clonal selection, out-of-frame nonproductive sequences were analyzed. TCRdb passed the public sequencing reads through fastp at Q25 and MiXCR, retaining productive beta sequences. One record per CDR3 amino acid sequence lists the most common genes and DNA. The authors' filters were not applied to this entry. The sample has some 710,000 distinct CDR3 sequences on record, approximately 6% of them singletons. The ten largest make up 1.5% to 2% of the sample.

The rearrangement combines TRBV3-1 with TRBJ2-5; TRBD1 might be the D gene, on 6 matching bases. The sequence was obtained from a man between 18 and 35 years old in good health. The sequenced sample was naive T cells sorted from blood. This sample's cell subset or site label indicates: cells isolated with a human naive T-cell isolation kit. CDR3 region: CASSPSPGQRSPETQYF. The sequenced DNA is TGTGCCAGCAGCCCAAGCCCGGGACAAAGATCGCCGGAGACCCAGTACTTC.